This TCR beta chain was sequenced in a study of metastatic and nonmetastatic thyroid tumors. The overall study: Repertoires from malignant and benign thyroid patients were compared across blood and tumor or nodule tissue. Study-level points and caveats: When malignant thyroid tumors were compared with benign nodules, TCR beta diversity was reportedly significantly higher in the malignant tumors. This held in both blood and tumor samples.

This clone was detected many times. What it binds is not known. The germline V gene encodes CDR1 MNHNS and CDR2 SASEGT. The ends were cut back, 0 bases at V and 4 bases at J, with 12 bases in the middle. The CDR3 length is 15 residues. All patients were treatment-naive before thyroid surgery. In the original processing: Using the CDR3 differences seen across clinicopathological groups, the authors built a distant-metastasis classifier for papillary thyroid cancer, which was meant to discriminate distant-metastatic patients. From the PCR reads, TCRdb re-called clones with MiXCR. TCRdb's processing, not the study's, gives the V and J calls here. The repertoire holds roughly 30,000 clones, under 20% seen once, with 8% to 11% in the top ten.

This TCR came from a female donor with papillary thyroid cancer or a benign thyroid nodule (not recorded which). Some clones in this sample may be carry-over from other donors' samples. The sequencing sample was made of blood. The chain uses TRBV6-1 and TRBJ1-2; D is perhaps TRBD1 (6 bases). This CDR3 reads CASSEASDRIYGYTF. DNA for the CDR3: TGTGCCAGCAGTGAAGCTTCCGACAGGATCTATGGCTACACCTTC.